The clone carrying this T cell receptor (beta chain) was counted between two and nine times. What it binds is unknown. Healthy bone marrow donors made up the cohort. This entry comes from a study of cytomegalovirus exposure and HLA in healthy donors. Study-level findings and limits: Indistinguishable V segments such as TRBV6-2 and TRBV6-3 were excluded. In a later analysis, V- and J-gene trimming of beta chains associated with a DCLRE1C missense variant, replicated independently.

The PCR contained 60 Vbeta and 13 Jbeta primers. Generated by immunoSEQ multiplex PCR, the TCRdb table keeps only in-frame clones and is missing some. The sample shows 150,000 or so clones, roughly 84% of them seen only once. V trimming: 5 bases; J trimming: 4 bases; junction bases outside the gene matches: 8. This CDR3 has 17 residues. Germline CDR1 reads SEHNR; CDR2 reads FQNEAQ (reference sequence). The TCR was taken from a man aged 25 to 40 in good health and CMV-seronegative. The rearrangement joins TRBV7-9 to TRBJ2-6, with 10 bases identical to TRBD1. The sample comprised PBMCs. In DNA form, the CDR3 reads TGTGCCAGCAGCCAGGGACAGGGGCTCGTCGGGGCCAACGTCCTGACTTTC. Residues: CASSQGQGLVGANVLTF.